One sample yielded the 18 T cell receptor beta chains listed below, sequenced in a study of Ad26.COV2.S vaccination and SARS-CoV-2 variants (dated by TCRdb to the early 2020s). Reading the label with the study, this specimen's treatment or condition is: 15 to 20 received Ad26.COV2.S at low or high dose, single or two shots; roughly 5 received placebo; per-sample allocation not given. For vaccine and placebo recipients, the sequenced repertoires came from samples collected on day 63 after the first injection. The library relied on the immunoSEQ multiplex PCR assay. TCRdb limited this immuneACCESS table to in-frame rearrangements with V and J called. A share of clones is missing; checked studies link under half to unresolved V genes, and the rest is unexplained. Within this sample are roughly 350,000 clones, with about 87% of them counted one time only. 6.4% of the sample lies in the top ten. Specimen: peripheral blood, collected in a trial of Ad26.COV2.S vaccine versus placebo. Receptors were obtained from a person aged 18-60 years who received the Ad26.COV2.S COVID-19 vaccine or a placebo.

V and J are TRBV7-9 and TRBJ1-1; 10 nucleotides align to TRBD1. Trimming removed 4 bases from V and 8 bases from J; junction bases left unmatched: 10. The germline gives CDR1 SEHNR, CDR2 FQNEAQ (reference sequence). CDR3 length equals 15 residues. CDR3 in DNA: TGTGCCAGCAGCTCGTACCGACAGGGGGCGCGGGAAGCTTTCTTT. This encodes CASSSYRQGAREAFF.

The genes are TRBV4-3 and TRBJ2-4; D gene uncertain. The CDR3 loop spans 17 amino acids. Germline CDR1 is LGHNA and CDR2 is YSLEER. V lost 0 bases and J 0 bases, leaving 12 bases between the germline ends. CDR3 protein: CASSQDLGAVAKNIQYF. The CDR3 coding sequence is TGCGCCAGCAGCCAAGATCTAGGTGCGGTAGCCAAAAACATTCAGTACTTC.

The chain uses TRBV6-5 and TRBJ2-7; no reliable D call. CDR3 length: 11 amino acids. Germline assignment: CDR1 MNHEY and CDR2 SVGAGI. V lost 6 bases and J 9 bases, leaving 12 bases between the germline ends. CDR3: CASSHMGWQYF. CDR3 DNA sequence: TGTGCCAGCAGCCACATGGGGTGGCAGTACTTC.

The chain couples TRBV3-1 (or the pseudogene TRBV3-2) to TRBJ2-1; D unresolved. The CDR3 covers 14 residues. The ends were cut back, 0 bases at V and 5 bases at J, with 8 bases in the middle. The germline V gene has CDR1 LGHDT and CDR2 YNNKEL (reference sequence). CDR3: CASSQDLTNNEQFF. CDR3 bases: TGTGCCAGCAGCCAAGATCTGACGAACAATGAGCAGTTCTTC.

The CDR3 coding sequence is TGTGCCAGCAGCCAAAAGCCGGGAAAGAACACTGAAGCTTTCTTT. Protein: CASSQKPGKNTEAFF. The chain uses TRBV7-3 and TRBJ1-1; D gene uncertain. The CDR3 contains 15 residues. Trimming stripped 5 bases from V and 1 base from J, with 14 bases between. CDR1 is SGHTA, CDR2 FQGTGA, per germline.

The CDR3 sequence is CASSSGQSPHGYTF. The CDR3 DNA reads as TGTGCCAGCAGTTCGGGACAGTCTCCCCATGGCTACACCTTC. J is TRBJ1-2 and V is TRBV28; TRBD1 agrees at 7 bases. CDR3 length equals 14 residues. Germline V CDR1 and CDR2: MDHEN, SYDVKM. V lost 4 bases and J lost 6; bases outside the gene matches: 8.

CDR3: CAWRGSRVSGANVLTF. In DNA form, the CDR3 reads TGTGCCTGGAGAGGGAGCCGCGTCTCTGGGGCCAACGTCCTGACTTTC. J is TRBJ2-6 and V is TRBV30; tentative D call: TRBD2 (5 bases). Germline V gene sequence: CDR1 GTSNPN, CDR2 SVGIG (reference sequence). The CDR3 spans 16 residues. The V end lost 3 bases, the J end lost 0 bases, and 12 bases lay between the germline ends.

The V and J genes are TRBV7-9 and TRBJ1-1, with 9 bases fitting TRBD1. This CDR3 spans 16 amino acids. CDR1 is SEHNR, CDR2 FQNEAQ, per germline (reference sequence). V shed 5 bases, J shed 3 bases, and the junction held 10 bases outside the gene matches. The CDR3 DNA sequence: TGTGCCAGCAGCCACGACAGGGGGAGTCAGGACACTGAAGCTTTCTTT. As protein: CASSHDRGSQDTEAFF.

The chain couples TRBV9 to TRBJ1-1; TRBD1 might be the D (6 bases). Deletions cut 1 base from V and 5 bases from J, with 24 bases between. CDR3 length equals 18 residues. CDR1 is SGDLS and CDR2 is YYNGEE in the germline V gene. DNA for the CDR3: TGTGCCAGCAGCGTATTCCGTGGGGCAGGGGAGATTAAGACTGAAGCTTTCTTT. Translating gives CASSVFRGAGEIKTEAFF.

This clone showed up just once. The gene calls are TRBV4-3 and TRBJ2-1; the match to TRBD2 covers 8 bases. Germline V CDR1 and CDR2: LGHNA, YSLEER. The CDR3 sequence is 16 residues long. The trim removed 0 bases at V and 0 bases at J, leaving 1 base unmatched. The CDR3 is CASSQDGTSSYNEQFF. The CDR3, as DNA: TGCGCCAGCAGCCAAGATGGGACTAGCTCCTACAATGAGCAGTTCTTC.

The chain combines TRBV5-1 with TRBJ2-7; tentatively, D is TRBD2 (6 bases). The V end lost 5 bases, the J end lost 7 bases, and 13 bases lay between the germline ends. Germline CDR1 reads SGHRS; CDR2 reads YFSETQ. The CDR3 length is 12 residues. Here the CDR3 DNA reads TGCGCCAGCAGTAACCCCGGGGGTGAGCAGTACTTC. Residues: CASSNPGGEQYF.

The rearrangement joins TRBV25-1 to TRBJ2-3, with D possibly TRBD2 on 6 matching bases. The V end was cut by 5 bases, the J end by 0 bases, with 18 bases between. CDR1 MGHDK and CDR2 SYGVNS come from the germline V gene. The CDR3 sequence is 17 residues long. The CDR3 nucleotides read TGTGCCAGCAGTATTTTGCGGGACTTCCCTAGCACAGATACGCAGTATTTT. Its protein product is CASSILRDFPSTDTQYF.

This clone was picked up a small number of times. This chain uses TRBV7-9 with TRBJ1-1, with D unclear. CDR3 length: 14 residues. CDR1 and CDR2 (germline): SEHNR, FQNEAQ (reference sequence). Trimming removed 6 bases from V and 0 bases from J, with 11 bases in between. Here the CDR3 DNA reads TGTGCCAGCAGGGCTCGACCGCTGAACACTGAAGCTTTCTTT. As protein: CASRARPLNTEAFF.

The rearrangement joins TRBV11-3 to TRBJ2-1; 7 nucleotides align to TRBD2. Germline lookup yields CDR1 SGHNT and CDR2 YENEEA. J was trimmed by 4 bases and V by 6 bases; bases with no gene match: 6. The CDR3 loop spans 14 amino acids. The CDR3 region has the DNA TGTGCCAGCAGTCGGGAGGCCCAATACAATGAGCAGTTCTTC. This gives the protein CASSREAQYNEQFF.

The J gene is TRBJ2-5, the V gene TRBV30, with a tentative D call TRBD1 (6 bases). Trimming took 0 bases from V and 3 from J, leaving 20 bases between them. From germline, CDR1 is GTSNPN and CDR2 SVGIG (reference sequence). This CDR3 is 17 amino acids long. CDR3 DNA sequence: TGTGCCTGGAGTGTTTTGGGACAACAGCCGGTGGAAGAGACCCAGTACTTC. It codes for CAWSVLGQQPVEETQYF.

The chain has TRBV19 and TRBJ2-7; tentatively, D is TRBD1 (5 bases). The CDR3 spans 14 residues. Germline V gives CDR1 LNHDA, CDR2 SQIVND (reference sequence). The germline V and J ends were trimmed by 4 bases and 6 bases, with 16 bases remaining between them. The CDR3 spells CASSTGALAVEQYF. In nucleotides, the CDR3 is TGTGCCAGTAGTACTGGGGCGTTGGCGGTCGAGCAGTACTTC.

The V and J genes are TRBV5-1 and TRBJ1-1; maybe TRBD1 (6 bases). In germline, CDR1 is SGHRS, CDR2 YFSETQ. Trimming stripped 0 bases from V and 7 bases from J, with 10 bases between. The CDR3 is 13 amino acids. The CDR3 reads CASSLERTDEAFF. The CDR3 DNA is TGCGCCAGCAGCTTGGAACGGACAGATGAAGCTTTCTTT.

The V and J genes are TRBV19 and TRBJ1-2; 9 positions match TRBD1. The CDR3 sequence is 13 residues long. The V gene's germline CDR1 is LNHDA and CDR2 SQIVND (reference sequence). V shed 5 bases and J 6 bases; nucleotides not matched to a gene: 4. CDR3 in amino acids: CASSPRDRDGYTF. CDR3 nucleotides: TGTGCCAGTAGTCCACGGGACAGGGATGGCTACACCTTC.